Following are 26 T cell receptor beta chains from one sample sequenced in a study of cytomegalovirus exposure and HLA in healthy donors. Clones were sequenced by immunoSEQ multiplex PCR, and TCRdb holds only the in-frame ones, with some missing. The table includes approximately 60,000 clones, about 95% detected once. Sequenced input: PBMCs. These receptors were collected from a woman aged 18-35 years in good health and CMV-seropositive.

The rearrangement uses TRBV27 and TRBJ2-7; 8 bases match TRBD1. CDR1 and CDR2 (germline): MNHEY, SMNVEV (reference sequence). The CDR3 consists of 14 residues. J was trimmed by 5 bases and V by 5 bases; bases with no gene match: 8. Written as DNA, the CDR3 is TGTGCCAGCAGTCCGGGGACAGGAATCGACGAGCAGTACTTC. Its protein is CASSPGTGIDEQYF.

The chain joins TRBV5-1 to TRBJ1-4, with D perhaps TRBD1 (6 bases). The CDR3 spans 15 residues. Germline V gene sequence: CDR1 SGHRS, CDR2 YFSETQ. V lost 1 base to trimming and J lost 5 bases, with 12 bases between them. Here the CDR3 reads CASSLYQGLNEKLFF. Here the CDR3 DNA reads TGCGCCAGCAGCTTGTACCAGGGGCTGAATGAAAAACTGTTTTTT.

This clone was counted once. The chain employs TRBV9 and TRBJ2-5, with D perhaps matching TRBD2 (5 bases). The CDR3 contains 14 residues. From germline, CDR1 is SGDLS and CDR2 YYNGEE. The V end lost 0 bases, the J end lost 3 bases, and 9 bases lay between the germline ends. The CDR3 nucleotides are TGTGCCAGCAGCGTAGAGAGAGGGAAAGAGACCCAGTACTTC. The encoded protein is CASSVERGKETQYF. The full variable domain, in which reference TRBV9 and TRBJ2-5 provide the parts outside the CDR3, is DSGVTQTPKHLITATGQRVTLRCSPRSGDLSVYWYQQSLDQGLQFLIQYYNGEERAKGNILERFSAQQFPDLHSELNLSSLELGDSALYFCASSVERGKETQYFGPGTRLLVL.

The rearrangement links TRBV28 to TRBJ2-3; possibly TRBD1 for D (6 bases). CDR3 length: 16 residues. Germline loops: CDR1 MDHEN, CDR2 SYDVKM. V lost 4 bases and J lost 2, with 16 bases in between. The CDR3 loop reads CASSSSGGSDTDTQYF. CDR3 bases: TGTGCCAGCAGTTCAAGTGGGGGCTCGGACACAGATACGCAGTATTTT.

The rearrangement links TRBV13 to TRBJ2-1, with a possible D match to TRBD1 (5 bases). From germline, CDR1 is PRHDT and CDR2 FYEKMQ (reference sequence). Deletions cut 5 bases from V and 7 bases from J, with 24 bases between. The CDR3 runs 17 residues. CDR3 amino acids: CASSNPPPQGRVNEQFF. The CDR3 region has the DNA TGTGCCAGCAGCAACCCGCCCCCGCAGGGCCGAGTTAATGAGCAGTTCTTC.

This CDR3 is CASMALSGANVLTF. As DNA, the CDR3 is TGTGCCAGCATGGCTCTCTCTGGGGCCAACGTCCTGACTTTC. This chain uses TRBV2 with TRBJ2-6; D is ambiguous. The V end lost 7 bases, the J end lost 0 bases, and 7 bases lay between the germline ends. The CDR3 runs to 14 residues. Germline CDR1 and CDR2: SNHLY and FYNNEI.

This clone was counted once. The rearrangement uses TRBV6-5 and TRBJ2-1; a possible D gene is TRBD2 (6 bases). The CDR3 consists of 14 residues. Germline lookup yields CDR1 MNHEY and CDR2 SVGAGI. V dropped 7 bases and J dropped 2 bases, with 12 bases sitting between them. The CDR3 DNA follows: TGTGCCAGCACCCGCGGGGCCCCCTACAATGAGCAGTTCTTC. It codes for CASTRGAPYNEQFF.

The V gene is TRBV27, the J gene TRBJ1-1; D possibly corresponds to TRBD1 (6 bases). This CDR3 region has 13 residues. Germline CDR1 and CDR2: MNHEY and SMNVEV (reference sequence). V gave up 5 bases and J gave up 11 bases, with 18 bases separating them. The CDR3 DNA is TGTGCCAGCAGTATCCACAGGGTGGGGGAGGCTTTCTTT. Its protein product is CASSIHRVGEAFF.

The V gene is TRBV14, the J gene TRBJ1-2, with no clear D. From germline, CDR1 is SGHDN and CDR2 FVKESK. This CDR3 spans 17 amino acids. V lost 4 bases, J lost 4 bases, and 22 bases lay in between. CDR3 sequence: CASSPAGAETGLYGYTF. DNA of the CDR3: TGTGCCAGCAGCCCGGCGGGAGCAGAAACCGGACTCTATGGCTACACCTTC.

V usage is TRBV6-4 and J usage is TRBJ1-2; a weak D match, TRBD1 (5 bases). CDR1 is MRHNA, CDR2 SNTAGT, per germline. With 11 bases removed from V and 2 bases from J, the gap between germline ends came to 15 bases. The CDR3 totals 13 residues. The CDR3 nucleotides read TGTGCCCGGAACCAACAGGTAAACTATGGCTACACCTTC. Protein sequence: CARNQQVNYGYTF.

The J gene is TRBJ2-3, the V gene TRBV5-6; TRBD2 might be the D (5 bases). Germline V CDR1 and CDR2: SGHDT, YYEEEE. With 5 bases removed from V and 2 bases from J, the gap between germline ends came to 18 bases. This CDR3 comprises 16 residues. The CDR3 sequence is CASSIFTGVPTDTQYF. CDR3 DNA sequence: TGTGCCAGCAGTATTTTTACCGGGGTACCCACAGATACGCAGTATTTT.

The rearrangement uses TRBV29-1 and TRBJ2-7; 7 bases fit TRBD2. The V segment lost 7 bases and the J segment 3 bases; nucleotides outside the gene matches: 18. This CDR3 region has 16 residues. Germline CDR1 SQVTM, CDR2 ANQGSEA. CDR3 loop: CSAPTRTRSGCYEQYF. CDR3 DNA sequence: TGCAGCGCACCGACGCGGACTAGGTCCGGATGCTACGAGCAGTACTTC.

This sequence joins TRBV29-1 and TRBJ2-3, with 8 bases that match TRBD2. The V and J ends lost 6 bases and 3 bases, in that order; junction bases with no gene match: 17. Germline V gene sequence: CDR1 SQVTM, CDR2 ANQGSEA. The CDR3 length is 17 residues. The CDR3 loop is CSVSPGGAGVRTDTQYF. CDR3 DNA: TGCAGCGTATCGCCCGGTGGAGCGGGAGTTAGGACAGATACGCAGTATTTT.

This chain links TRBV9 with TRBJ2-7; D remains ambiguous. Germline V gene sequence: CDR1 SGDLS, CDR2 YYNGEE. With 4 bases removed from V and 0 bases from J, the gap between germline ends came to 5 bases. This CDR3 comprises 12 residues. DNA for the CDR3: TGTGCCAGCAGCCCCAACTCCTACGAGCAGTACTTC. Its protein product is CASSPNSYEQYF.

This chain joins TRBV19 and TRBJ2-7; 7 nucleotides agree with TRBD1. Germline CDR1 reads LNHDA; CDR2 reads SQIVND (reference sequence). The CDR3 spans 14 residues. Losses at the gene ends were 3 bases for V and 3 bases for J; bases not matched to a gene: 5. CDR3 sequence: CASSIWTGYYEQYF. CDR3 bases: TGTGCCAGTAGTATCTGGACAGGTTACTACGAGCAGTACTTC.

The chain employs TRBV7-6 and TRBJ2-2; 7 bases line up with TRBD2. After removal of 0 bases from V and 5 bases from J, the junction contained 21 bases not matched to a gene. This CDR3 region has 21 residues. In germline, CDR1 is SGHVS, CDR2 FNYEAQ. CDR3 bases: TGTGCCAGCAGCTTAGCGGGCCGTATCGTAGGAGGTACTAGCGTAACCGGGGAGCTGTTTTTT. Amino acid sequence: CASSLAGRIVGGTSVTGELFF. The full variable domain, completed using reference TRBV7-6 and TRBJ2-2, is GAGVSQSPRYKVTKRGQDVALRCDPISGHVSLYWYRQALGQGPEFLTYFNYEAQQDKSGLPNDRFSAERPEGSISTLTIQRTEQRDSAMYRCASSLAGRIVGGTSVTGELFFGEGSRLTVL.

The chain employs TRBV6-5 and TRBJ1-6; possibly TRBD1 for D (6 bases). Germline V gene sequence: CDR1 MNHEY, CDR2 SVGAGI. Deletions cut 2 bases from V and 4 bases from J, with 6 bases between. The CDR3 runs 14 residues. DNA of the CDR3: TGTGCCAGCAGTTACGGGACATATAATTCACCCCTCCACTTT. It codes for CASSYGTYNSPLHF.

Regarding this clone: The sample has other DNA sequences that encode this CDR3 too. The CDR3 bases are TGTGCCAGCAGCGTATCAGGCTCCTACAATGAGCAGTTCTTC. It encodes CASSVSGSYNEQFF. J is TRBJ2-1 and V is TRBV9; D unclear. The germline V gene encodes CDR1 SGDLS and CDR2 YYNGEE. This CDR3 has 14 amino acids. The V and J ends lost 1 base and 0 bases respectively, with 5 bases between them.

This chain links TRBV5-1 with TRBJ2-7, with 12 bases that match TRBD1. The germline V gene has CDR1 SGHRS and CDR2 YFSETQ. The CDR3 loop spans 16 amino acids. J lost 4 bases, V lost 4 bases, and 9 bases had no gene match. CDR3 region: CASSPLGDRGLYEQYF. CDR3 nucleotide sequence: TGCGCCAGCAGCCCCCTGGGGGACAGGGGGCTTTACGAGCAGTACTTC.

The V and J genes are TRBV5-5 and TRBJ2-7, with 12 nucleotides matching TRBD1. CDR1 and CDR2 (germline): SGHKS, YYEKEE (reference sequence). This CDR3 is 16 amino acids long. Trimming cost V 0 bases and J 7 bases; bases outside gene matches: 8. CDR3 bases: TGTGCCAGCAGCTTGGCGGGGACAGGGGGCCGCGGTGAGCAGTACTTC. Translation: CASSLAGTGGRGEQYF. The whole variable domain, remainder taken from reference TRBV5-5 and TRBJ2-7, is DAGVTQSPTHLIKTRGQQVTLRCSPISGHKSVSWYQQVLGQGPQFIFQYYEKEERGRGNFPDRFSARQFPNYSSELNVNALLLGDSALYLCASSLAGTGGRGEQYFGPGTRLTVT.

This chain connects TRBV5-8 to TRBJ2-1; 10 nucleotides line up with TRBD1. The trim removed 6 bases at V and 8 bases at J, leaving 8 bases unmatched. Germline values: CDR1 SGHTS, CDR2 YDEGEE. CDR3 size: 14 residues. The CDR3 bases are TGTGCCAGCATAAGCCGGGACAGGGGTTATGAGCAGTTCTTC. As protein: CASISRDRGYEQFF.

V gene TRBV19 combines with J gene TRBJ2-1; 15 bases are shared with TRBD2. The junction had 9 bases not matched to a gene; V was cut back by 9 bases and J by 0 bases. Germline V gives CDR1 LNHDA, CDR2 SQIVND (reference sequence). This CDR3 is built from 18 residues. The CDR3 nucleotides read TGTGCCAGCTTGGGACTAGCGGGGGGCCGGGGCTCCTACAATGAGCAGTTCTTC. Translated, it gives CASLGLAGGRGSYNEQFF.

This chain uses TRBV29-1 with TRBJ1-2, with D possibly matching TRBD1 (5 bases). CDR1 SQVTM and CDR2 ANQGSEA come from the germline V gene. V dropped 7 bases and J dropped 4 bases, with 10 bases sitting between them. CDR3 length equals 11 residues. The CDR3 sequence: CSGWGTYGYTF. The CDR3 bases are TGCAGCGGATGGGGCACCTATGGCTACACCTTC.

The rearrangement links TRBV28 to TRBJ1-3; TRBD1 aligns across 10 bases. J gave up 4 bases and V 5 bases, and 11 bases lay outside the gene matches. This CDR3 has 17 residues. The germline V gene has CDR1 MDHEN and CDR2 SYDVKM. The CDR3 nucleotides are TGTGCCAGCAGTCCTCCCCCGGGACAGGGGTCCGGAAACACCATATATTTT. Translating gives CASSPPPGQGSGNTIYF.

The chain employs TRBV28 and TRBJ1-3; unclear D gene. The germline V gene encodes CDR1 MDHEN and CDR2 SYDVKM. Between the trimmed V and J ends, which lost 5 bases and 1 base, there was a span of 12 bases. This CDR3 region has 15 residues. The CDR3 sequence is CASSAPGRSGNTIYF. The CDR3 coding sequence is TGTGCCAGCAGTGCCCCTGGGCGTTCTGGAAACACCATATATTTT.

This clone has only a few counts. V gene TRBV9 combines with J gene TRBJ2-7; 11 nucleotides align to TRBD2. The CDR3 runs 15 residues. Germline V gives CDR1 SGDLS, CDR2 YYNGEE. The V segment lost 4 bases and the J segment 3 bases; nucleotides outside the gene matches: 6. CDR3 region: CASSPDGTSGYEQYF. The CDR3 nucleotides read TGTGCCAGCAGCCCGGATGGGACTAGCGGCTACGAGCAGTACTTC.